This T cell receptor (beta chain) was documented in a study of blood T cell repertoires in COVID-19. As for the study in general: Spain, Italy and the United States supplied samples that represented acute and convalescent COVID-19. From T cells, B-cell-depleted T cells, or PBMCs came the material, which was cDNA or gDNA.

V lost 6 bases to trimming and J lost 4 bases, with 18 bases between them. There are 15 residues in the CDR3. Germline CDR1 is MNHEY and CDR2 is SMNVEV (reference sequence). Original handling: By means of reference gene primer amplification, nucleated cell counts were estimated. Here immunoSEQ multiplex PCR was the method, and the copy in TCRdb shows in-frame clones only, minus some. The D gene and trimming were derived from the DNA, and the V and J assignments and clone size from that table. The repertoire holds roughly 30,000 clones, over 90% seen once, with 4% to 6.5% in the top ten. This receptor was taken from a human donor in a cohort sampled during active COVID-19. The chain links TRBV27 to TRBJ1-2; D possibly corresponds to TRBD1 (5 bases). The sample comprised peripheral blood. In DNA form, the CDR3 reads TGTGCCAGCAGGGCCCGTGGGGGGTTGAGCTATGGCTACACCTTC. It encodes CASRARGGLSYGYTF.